Presented here are 21 T cell receptor beta chains from one specimen sequenced in a study of blood T cell repertoires in COVID-19. The data were produced by immunoSEQ multiplex PCR, yet TCRdb's version contains in-frame clones alone and is incomplete. Of 30,000 to 40,000 clones listed, more than 75% are singletons. The sequencing input was peripheral blood. Every receptor here comes from an elderly man with acute or convalescent COVID-19.

This rearrangement joins TRBV25-1 to TRBJ1-1; weak D call: TRBD1 (5 bases). The CDR3 loop spans 14 amino acids. The V gene's germline CDR1 is MGHDK and CDR2 SYGVNS. V gave up 4 bases and J gave up 0 bases, with 9 bases separating them. The CDR3 reads CASSGTKMNTEAFF. The CDR3 DNA follows: TGTGCCAGCAGTGGGACAAAGATGAACACTGAAGCTTTCTTT.

The V call is TRBV7-9, the J call TRBJ2-7; 12 bases fit TRBD1. CDR1 and CDR2 from the germline V gene are SEHNR and FQNEAQ (reference sequence). The CDR3 has 16 residues. Unmatched junction bases numbered 10, after V lost 5 bases and J lost 5 bases. The CDR3 loop reads CASSPRGDRGRNEQYF. DNA of the CDR3: TGTGCCAGCAGCCCAAGAGGGGACAGGGGGCGTAACGAGCAGTACTTC. Full variable domain (missing parts from reference TRBV7-9 and TRBJ2-7): DTGVSQNPRHKITKRGQNVTFRCDPISEHNRLYWYRQTLGQGPEFLTYFQNEAQLEKSRLLSDRFSAERPKGSFSTLEIQRTEQGDSAMYLCASSPRGDRGRNEQYFGPGTRLTVT.

This clone was detected once. J is TRBJ1-1 and V is TRBV7-2, with D possibly TRBD1 on 5 matching bases. CDR1 is SGHTA and CDR2 is FQGNSA in the germline V gene. With 2 bases removed from V and 1 base from J, the gap between germline ends came to 11 bases. The CDR3 runs 15 residues. The DNA for the CDR3 is TGTGCCAGCAGCTTAATTCAGGGATGGAACACTGAAGCTTTCTTT. Amino acids: CASSLIQGWNTEAFF.

The rearrangement links TRBV11-2 to TRBJ2-2; weak D call: TRBD2 (6 bases). CDR3 length equals 16 residues. Per germline, CDR1 SGHAT and CDR2 FQNNGV. Trimming cost V 3 bases and J 0 bases, with 11 bases left between them. CDR3 sequence reads: CASSFVIAANTGELFF. DNA for the CDR3: TGTGCCAGCAGCTTTGTAATAGCGGCGAACACCGGGGAGCTGTTTTTT.

The chain carries TRBV7-9 and TRBJ2-1; D perhaps matches TRBD2 (5 bases). Germline V lookup: CDR1 SEHNR, CDR2 FQNEAQ (reference sequence). The ends were cut back, 5 bases at V and 7 bases at J, with 30 bases in the middle. The CDR3 extends over 19 amino acids. The DNA for the CDR3 is TGTGCCAGCAGCCCACCTTTGTCCACGGCGCGCAAACCGGGGAATGAGCAGTTCTTC. Its protein is CASSPPLSTARKPGNEQFF.

The chain has TRBV12-3 or TRBV12-4 and TRBJ1-1; D is undetermined. The CDR3 runs 13 residues. With 6 bases removed from V and 5 bases from J, the gap between germline ends came to 13 bases. The CDR3 here is CASSSVVWTEAFF. The CDR3 coding sequence is TGTGCCAGCAGCTCGGTGGTTTGGACTGAAGCTTTCTTT.

This clone was detected once. The chain is built from TRBV6-1 and TRBJ1-1, with a possible D match to TRBD1 (6 bases). The CDR3 has 16 amino acids. V lost 2 bases and J 0 bases, leaving 13 bases between the germline ends. Germline V gene data show CDR1 as MNHNS and CDR2 as SASEGT. The CDR3 DNA sequence: TGTGCCAGCAGTGAATACACAGGGACGCTGAACACTGAAGCTTTCTTT. Translated, it gives CASSEYTGTLNTEAFF.

The rearrangement links TRBV9 to TRBJ2-5, with D possibly matching TRBD2 (6 bases). Germline CDR1 SGDLS, CDR2 YYNGEE. V shed 2 bases and J shed 4 bases, with 15 bases lying between them. The CDR3 runs 15 residues. CDR3 bases: TGTGCCAGCAGCGTCGGGACTTACAGCGTAGAGACCCAGTACTTC. It specifies CASSVGTYSVETQYF.

The chain joins TRBV28 to TRBJ2-1; TRBD1 matches 9 bases. The CDR3 extends over 15 amino acids. Per germline, CDR1 MDHEN and CDR2 SYDVKM. Germline trimming cut 3 bases from V and 4 bases from J; bases unmatched to any gene: 4. The CDR3 DNA follows: TGTGCCAGCAGTTTTCGGGACAGGGCGTACAATGAGCAGTTCTTC. Its protein is CASSFRDRAYNEQFF.

This chain joins TRBV5-1 and TRBJ2-2, with 7 positions matching TRBD2. V shed 2 bases and J 2 bases; nucleotides not matched to a gene: 3. The CDR3 covers 15 residues. In germline, CDR1 is SGHRS, CDR2 YFSETQ. DNA for the CDR3: TGCGCCAGCAGCTTTACTAGCGTTAACACCGGGGAGCTGTTTTTT. Translated: CASSFTSVNTGELFF.

This chain links TRBV6-6 with TRBJ1-4, with 10 bases identical to TRBD1. The junction had 9 bases not matched to a gene; V was cut back by 6 bases and J by 8 bases. The CDR3 extends over 15 amino acids. Looked up from germline, CDR1 is MNHNY and CDR2 is SVGAGI (reference sequence). The CDR3 DNA reads TGTGCCAGCAGAAACCCGGGACAGGGGACGGAAAAACTGTTTTTT. It is translated as CASRNPGQGTEKLFF.

The table lists this clone with a count of one. The genes are TRBV9 and TRBJ2-7, with 9 bases matching TRBD2. The CDR3 is 15 residues long. Trimming at V came to 8 bases and at J to 7 bases, leaving 16 bases not matched to a gene. Germline V gives CDR1 SGDLS, CDR2 YYNGEE. CDR3 in amino acids: CASPPESSGTGEQYF. Here the CDR3 DNA reads TGTGCCAGTCCTCCGGAGTCTAGCGGGACGGGGGAGCAGTACTTC.

The rearrangement uses TRBV18 and TRBJ2-7; 9 positions agree with TRBD1. The germline V gene encodes CDR1 KGHSH and CDR2 LQKENI. V lost 4 bases, J lost 3 bases, and 4 bases stayed unmatched. The CDR3 spans 14 residues. The CDR3 DNA reads as TGTGCCAGCTCACTCCGGGACAGGGACTACGAGCAGTACTTC. It yields the protein CASSLRDRDYEQYF. The whole variable domain, filled in from reference TRBV18 and TRBJ2-7, reads NAGVMQNPRHLVRRRGQEARLRCSPMKGHSHVYWYRQLPEEGLKFMVYLQKENIIDESGMPKERFSAEFPKEGPSILRIQQVVRGDSAAYFCASSLRDRDYEQYFGPGTRLTVT.

The chain combines TRBV11-2 with TRBJ2-7, with TRBD1 matching 7 bases. V shed 0 bases, J shed 2 bases, and the junction held 4 bases outside the gene matches. The germline V gene encodes CDR1 SGHAT and CDR2 FQNNGV. This CDR3 comprises 15 residues. CDR3 protein: CASSLEGQTPYEQYF. CDR3 sequence (DNA): TGTGCCAGCAGCTTAGAGGGACAGACACCCTACGAGCAGTACTTC.

This clone appeared once. V is TRBV30 and J is TRBJ1-2; 7 bases match TRBD1. CDR1 and CDR2 (germline): GTSNPN, SVGIG (reference sequence). V was pared by 7 bases and J by 7 bases, with 15 bases of the junction left unmatched. CDR3 length equals 14 residues. The CDR3 DNA sequence: TGTGCCTCCATAGTTATTGACAGGGTTGGTGGCTACACCTTC. Amino acid sequence: CASIVIDRVGGYTF. Complete variable domain (other parts from reference TRBV30 and TRBJ1-2): SQTIHQWPATLVQPVGSPLSLECTVEGTSNPNLYWYRQAAGRGLQLLFYSVGIGQISSEVPQNLSASRPQDRQFILSSKKLLLSDSGFYLCASIVIDRVGGYTFGSGTRLTVV.

The J gene is TRBJ2-7, the V gene TRBV6-4; 8 nucleotides match TRBD1. Per germline, CDR1 MRHNA and CDR2 SNTAGT. V lost 7 bases to trimming and J lost 6 bases; unmatched junction nucleotides: 11. The CDR3 sequence is 14 residues long. CDR3 nucleotide sequence: TGTGCCAGCATTCCTGACAGGGGATATCTCGAGCAGTACTTC. It specifies CASIPDRGYLEQYF.

The chain joins TRBV5-1 to TRBJ1-4; 10 nucleotides align to TRBD1. Germline values: CDR1 SGHRS, CDR2 YFSETQ. This CDR3 is 16 amino acids long. V lost 1 base, J lost 8 bases, and 8 bases stayed unmatched. The CDR3 DNA follows: TGCGCCAGCAGCTTGTGGACAGGGGGAAGCCGCGAAAAACTGTTTTTT. Translated: CASSLWTGGSREKLFF.

This chain connects TRBV6-5 to TRBJ1-2, with TRBD1 identical over 7 bases. Germline assignment: CDR1 MNHEY and CDR2 SVGAGI. The CDR3 spans 12 residues. The J segment lost 10 bases and the V segment lost 4 bases, leaving 6 bases of the junction unmatched. The CDR3 protein is CASSFTGEDYTF. The CDR3 DNA reads TGTGCCAGCAGTTTTACAGGGGAGGACTACACCTTC.

The chain joins TRBV27 to TRBJ2-5; 9 nucleotides agree with TRBD1. Germline loops: CDR1 MNHEY, CDR2 SMNVEV (reference sequence). The CDR3 runs to 15 residues. Trimming at V came to 5 bases and at J to 5 bases, leaving 9 bases not matched to a gene. Here the CDR3 DNA reads TGTGCCAGCAGTCCATCACAGGGGGCCTGGGAGACCCAGTACTTC. It yields the protein CASSPSQGAWETQYF.

The CDR3 is CASSSDTGGSYEQYF. The CDR3 DNA follows: TGTGCCAGCAGTTCCGACACAGGGGGTTCCTACGAGCAGTACTTC. The chain employs TRBV6-5 and TRBJ2-7; 8 nucleotides match TRBD1. Germline V lookup: CDR1 MNHEY, CDR2 SVGAGI. V shed 4 bases, J shed 1 base, and the junction held 6 bases outside the gene matches. This CDR3 has 15 amino acids.

The chain couples TRBV7-2 to TRBJ2-3; 8 bases agree with TRBD2. Germline loops: CDR1 SGHTA, CDR2 FQGNSA. CDR3 size: 16 residues. The trim removed 6 bases at V and 2 bases at J, leaving 10 bases unmatched. This CDR3 reads CASRFSRGASTDTQYF. CDR3 coding DNA: TGTGCCAGCAGGTTCTCGCGGGGGGCCTCCACAGATACGCAGTATTTT.